The 14 T cell receptor beta chains below were found in one sample sequenced in a study of post-analysis software for immune sequencing data. Study observations and caveats: About 5 TRBV segments were significantly more frequent in patients than in controls. TRBV5-6, TRBV5-1 and TRBV20-1 were among these segments.

For these receptors, no antigen is known. cDNA libraries of TCR beta carried unique molecular identifiers. TCRdb independently ran MiXCR on the PCR reads; one entry per CDR3 protein. Among 700,000 to 900,000 distinct CDR3 sequences, just over 45% were seen once, and the ten largest hold roughly 4.5%. Specimen: blood. Receptor source: a girl under 18 with multiple sclerosis.

The V gene is TRBV20-1, the J gene TRBJ2-1; D not resolved. This CDR3 contains 13 residues. Germline values: CDR1 DFQATT, CDR2 SNEGSKA (reference sequence). Trimming left V 6 bases short and J 2 bases short, with 11 bases between. The CDR3 spells CSAGTITYNEQFF. DNA of the CDR3: TGCAGTGCCGGAACTATCACCTACAATGAGCAGTTCTTC.

The CDR3 protein is CSVEVVPSGSLETQYF. The CDR3 DNA is TGCAGCGTTGAAGTAGTGCCTAGCGGGAGTTTAGAGACCCAGTACTTC. The rearrangement links TRBV29-1 to TRBJ2-5, with 10 positions matching TRBD2. The trim removed 1 base at V and 4 bases at J, leaving 9 bases unmatched. The V gene's germline CDR1 is SQVTM and CDR2 ANQGSEA. The CDR3 loop spans 16 amino acids.

The rearrangement uses TRBV7-9 and TRBJ2-1, with TRBD2 matching over 7 bases. The J segment lost 3 bases and the V segment lost 5 bases, leaving 13 bases of the junction unmatched. Germline assignment: CDR1 SEHNR and CDR2 FQNEAQ (reference sequence). The length of the CDR3 is 17 residues. Here the CDR3 DNA reads TGTGCCAGCAGCGTTGGCTTGGGCGGGAGAGACTACAATGAGCAGTTCTTC. It yields the protein CASSVGLGGRDYNEQFF.

This clonotype occurred a few times. This chain links TRBV4-1 with TRBJ1-2, with D possibly TRBD1 on 6 matching bases. The V and J ends lost 3 bases and 1 base respectively, with 15 bases between them. Germline CDR1 reads MGHRA; CDR2 reads YSYEKL. The CDR3 runs 16 residues. CDR3 in DNA: TGCGCCAGCAGCCACGATAGGACAGATATTAACTATGGCTACACCTTC. The encoded protein is CASSHDRTDINYGYTF.

The CDR3: CASSSGQGANEQYF. CDR3 DNA sequence: TGTGCCAGCAGTTCGGGACAGGGGGCTAACGAGCAGTACTTC. The J gene is TRBJ2-4, the V gene TRBV12-3 or TRBV12-4; 12 bases agree with TRBD1. The DNA end is more similar to TRBJ2-7, so the J call may be wrong. The CDR3 has 14 residues.

This clonotype is a singleton in its sample. The V call is TRBV7-2, the J call TRBJ2-3; 8 bases agree with TRBD2. Trimming removed 5 bases from V and 1 base from J; junction bases left unmatched: 5. The germline CDR1 and CDR2 sequences are SGHTA and FQGNSA. The CDR3 is made up of 15 amino acids. DNA for the CDR3: TGTGCCAGCAGCGCGGGGGGCAGGCGCACAGATACGCAGTATTTT. This codes for CASSAGGRRTDTQYF.

This chain uses TRBV20-1 with TRBJ2-7; 10 nucleotides agree with TRBD2. This CDR3 region has 17 residues. V was clipped by 1 base and J by 0 bases; unmatched bases: 9. Germline assignment: CDR1 DFQATT and CDR2 SNEGSKA (reference sequence). CDR3 DNA: TGCAGTGCTAGAGCATTCGGGGCTAGCGGGAGCTCCTACGAGCAGTACTTC. This sequence encodes CSARAFGASGSSYEQYF.

This clonotype was picked up a small number of times. The chain is built from TRBV7-9 and TRBJ2-3, with D perhaps TRBD1 (5 bases). Trimming cost V 5 bases and J 5 bases, with 20 bases left between them. CDR3 length equals 16 residues. The germline CDR1 and CDR2 sequences are SEHNR and FQNEAQ (reference sequence). In nucleotides, the CDR3 is TGTGCCAGCAGCCCCCACGGTGTGGGGCAGATAGATACGCAGTATTTT. It translates to CASSPHGVGQIDTQYF.

J is TRBJ2-3 and V is TRBV10-3; D is perhaps TRBD2 (5 bases). This CDR3 is built from 14 residues. Germline V gives CDR1 ENHRY, CDR2 SYGVKD. V gave up 3 bases and J gave up 4 bases, with 11 bases separating them. CDR3 amino acids: CAISDLRGPDTQYF. The CDR3 region has the DNA TGTGCCATCAGTGATCTCCGGGGTCCAGATACGCAGTATTTT.

The chain employs TRBV6-6 and TRBJ2-3; D call uncertain. Trimming removed 2 bases at V and 1 base at J, with 10 bases between. The CDR3 length is 15 residues. Germline CDR1 MNHNY, CDR2 SVGAGI (reference sequence). The CDR3 coding sequence is TGTGCCAGCAGTTACGGGCAGCAGCGCACAGATACGCAGTATTTT. Translation gives CASSYGQQRTDTQYF.

Only a few counts were recorded for this clonotype. This rearrangement joins TRBV10-3 to TRBJ2-3; D may be TRBD1 (7 bases). Germline V gene lookup returns CDR1 ENHRY and CDR2 SYGVKD. V was clipped by 3 bases and J by 3 bases, with 13 bases between them. The CDR3 contains 15 residues. CDR3 nucleotides: TGTGCCATCAGTGATAAGACAGGGAGGACAGATACGCAGTATTTT. Translated: CAISDKTGRTDTQYF.

The chain links TRBV27 to TRBJ2-5; D possibly corresponds to TRBD1 (5 bases). The J call is uncertain, as TRBJ2-7 better fits the DNA end. The germline V gene encodes CDR1 MNHEY and CDR2 SMNVEV (reference sequence). The CDR3 length is 16 residues. DNA for the CDR3: TGTGCCAGCAGTTTTTTCGGACACACGGGCCCCTACGAGCAGTACTTC. Protein sequence: CASSFFGHTGPYEQYF.

The V and J genes are TRBV27 and TRBJ2-1; maybe TRBD2 (5 bases). Germline CDR1 is MNHEY and CDR2 is SMNVEV (reference sequence). V was pared by 3 bases and J by 7 bases, with 22 bases between. The CDR3 runs to 17 residues. The CDR3 DNA sequence: TGTGCCAGCAGTTTTCAGCGTTTTACGCAAGCGGTAAATGAGCAGTTCTTC. Its translation is CASSFQRFTQAVNEQFF.

The chain's CDR3 is CASSPRTVPSNQPQHF. Written as DNA, the CDR3 is TGTGCCAGCAGTCCCCGGACGGTCCCCTCCAATCAGCCCCAGCATTTT. The V call is TRBV12-3 or TRBV12-4, the J call TRBJ1-5; D gene uncertain. V dropped 5 bases and J dropped 3 bases, with 17 bases sitting between them. The CDR3 is 16 amino acids.